The text below deals with one T cell receptor beta chain. Its antigen is unknown. The CDR3 totals 13 residues. Trimming left V 5 bases short and J 3 bases short, with 8 bases between. Germline V gene sequence: CDR1 MDHEN, CDR2 SYDVKM. The sample comes from a study of cytomegalovirus exposure and HLA in healthy donors. At the level of the study: The Caucasian-associated ancestry cluster contained 75% to 85% of the roughly 390 genotyped donors. Study-wide findings and caveats: Most subjects had HLA-A and HLA-B alleles reportedly predicted accurately by TCR beta sequences.

PCR employed 60 Vbeta and 13 Jbeta primers. The authors' processing: There were about 80 million unique TCR beta chains by a later count, and around 10 million of them were shared. TCRdb's table, derived via immunoSEQ multiplex PCR, lists solely in-frame clones and lacks some. Clonal size and the V and J genes are those of that table, whereas D and trimming came from the DNA. This sample has about 180,000 clones, with around 75% found just once. The V gene is TRBV28, the J gene TRBJ1-5; weak D call: TRBD1 (6 bases). The sequencing input was PBMCs. The clonotype originates from a male donor in good health and CMV-seronegative. CDR3 residues: CASSRTDNQPQHF. Here the CDR3 DNA reads TGTGCCAGCAGTCGGACAGACAATCAGCCCCAGCATTTT.